This is a list of T cell receptor beta chains from one sample in a study of cytomegalovirus exposure and HLA in healthy donors. Assay used: immunoSEQ multiplex PCR; TCRdb lists only in-frame clones, some missing. The data hold around 110,000 clones, with 82% observed a single time. Sequences were obtained from PBMCs. These receptors were collected from a man aged 25 to 45 in good health and CMV-seropositive. CDR3s include the opening cysteine and the closing phenylalanine or tryptophan. Some rows have no size entry. The others give once, few or many, or a class for an expanded clone.

CASELGDNEQFF NA TRBJ2-1 TRBV2
CASSYGGSTGELFF NA TRBJ2-2 TRBV6-5
CASSLDGGSNQPQHF NA TRBJ1-5 TRBV11-2
CASSRGGGDEQYF NA TRBJ2-7 TRBV5-1
CASSENSGAQETQYF NA TRBJ2-5 TRBV5-6
CASSSEGTINNSPLHF NA TRBJ1-6 TRBV2
CASTDTSSGNYGYTF NA TRBJ1-2 TRBV19
CASSLGGVSYNEQFF once TRBJ2-1 TRBV11-3
CASSQVRISWNTEAFF NA TRBJ1-1 TRBV11-2
CAWAWRATNEKLFF NA TRBJ1-4 TRBV30
CASSPTGSRGYTF NA TRBJ1-2 TRBV5-1
CASSAGPGRTNTGELFF NA TRBJ2-2 TRBV7-2
CASSLRGGLDEQFF NA TRBJ2-1 TRBV5-1
CASSLTSTSGSTDTQYF NA TRBJ2-3 TRBV5-1
CASSTRGNSNQPQHF NA TRBJ1-5 TRBV19
CASSTSTDTQYF once TRBJ2-3 TRBV7-9
CASSEAHTSGTDYNSPLHF NA TRBJ1-6 TRBV6-1
CASSLGGTTHNEQLF NA TRBJ2-1 TRBV11-2
CASSQDPPTASYEQYF NA TRBJ2-7 TRBV4-1
CASRVGTDANQPQHF NA TRBJ1-5 TRBV19
CASSGRGDEAFF few TRBJ1-1 TRBV4-1
CASSGGGWNLGAFF NA TRBJ1-1 TRBV2
CASSVFRDRGASLSGNTIYF NA TRBJ1-3 TRBV2
CSPENNYGYTF few TRBJ1-2 TRBV20-1
CASTLGQGAFGELFF few TRBJ2-2 TRBV5-4
CASWGGASNTEAFF NA TRBJ1-1 TRBV5-1
CASSTDRETQYF NA TRBJ2-5 TRBV2
CTRKTAVYGYTF NA TRBJ1-2 TRBV1
CASQGGQGNTEAFF NA TRBJ1-1 TRBV19
CASSPGTGYYEQYF few TRBJ2-7 TRBV4-3
CASSESHDSLANGLTF NA TRBJ2-6 TRBV25-1
CASSSPGHPPYEQYF NA TRBJ2-7 TRBV11-3
CASTLMVAGGGETQYF NA TRBJ2-5 TRBV7-9
CASSQDWPGPYEQYF few TRBJ2-7 TRBV4-1
CSVPLVVGGTEAFF NA TRBJ1-1 TRBV29-1
CASSRPSRGEQFF NA TRBJ2-1 TRBV4-1
CASNRGTGVHEQYF NA NA TRBV6-1
CASSPDRGYGYTF NA TRBJ1-2 TRBV27
CAWMGAGEVDTQYF once TRBJ2-3 TRBV30
CASSKDRGTTRAFF NA TRBJ1-1 TRBV5-1
CASSPGTSTDTQYF NA TRBJ2-3 TRBV7-9
CASRRTGTGGPSEKLFF NA TRBJ1-4 TRBV21-1
CASSDYRGLDQPQHF NA TRBJ1-5 TRBV19
CASSEGQVASYEQYF few TRBJ2-7 TRBV10-1
CAWSIQGAGNSPLHF few TRBJ1-6 TRBV30
CASSEAGALYGYTF NA TRBJ1-2 TRBV25-1
CASSQRDADTQYF NA TRBJ2-3 TRBV7-7
CASRQGASYGYTF few TRBJ1-2 TRBV6-1
CASSRRQYQETQYF few TRBJ2-5 TRBV4-1
CASSSTRISYNEQFF NA TRBJ2-1 TRBV5-4
CASRRLGLQDTGELFF NA TRBJ2-2 TRBV27
CASSKAMIGARHYGYTF NA TRBJ1-2 TRBV21-1
CASSLAGALDTDTQYF NA TRBJ2-3 TRBV11-1
CSVIRGVGYNEQFF NA TRBJ2-1 TRBV29-1
CASSIGGTSGGAYEQYF NA TRBJ2-7 TRBV19
CATSRGGPNTGELFF NA TRBJ2-2 TRBV15
CASGPGFYEQYF NA TRBJ2-7 TRBV5-4